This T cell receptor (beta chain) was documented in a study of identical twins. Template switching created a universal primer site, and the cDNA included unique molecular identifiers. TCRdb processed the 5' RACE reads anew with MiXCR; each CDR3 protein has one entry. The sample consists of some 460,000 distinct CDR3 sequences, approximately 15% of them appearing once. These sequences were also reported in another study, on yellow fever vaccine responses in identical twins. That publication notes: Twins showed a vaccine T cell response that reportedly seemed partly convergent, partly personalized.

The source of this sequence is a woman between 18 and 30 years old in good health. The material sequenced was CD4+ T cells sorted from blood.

The CDR3 DNA reads TGCAGTGCCCCGTTGAGACGGACATATTACGAGCAGTACTTC. Translation: CSAPLRRTYYEQYF. The chain links TRBV20-1 to TRBJ2-7, with a tentative D call TRBD1 (5 bases). The CDR3 runs to 14 residues. Per the germline V gene, CDR1 is DFQATT and CDR2 is SNEGSKA (reference sequence). V dropped 6 bases and J dropped 4 bases, with 19 bases sitting between them.